This T cell receptor (beta chain) emerged from a study of blood T cell repertoires in COVID-19. Original analysis: Counts of nucleated cells, estimated from reference gene primer amplification, were obtained. The assay was immunoSEQ multiplex PCR, and TCRdb's table has in-frame clones only and misses some. That table furnishes V, J and clone size, whereas the DNA furnished D and trimming. The table includes approximately 97,000 clones, 70% to 90% detected once. The CDR3 contains 14 residues. CDR1 and CDR2 (germline): KGHSH, LQKENI. Trimming took off 6 bases at V and 2 bases at J, with 14 bases between the two ends.

The TCR comes from a man aged 50-60 years with active COVID-19. The chain employs TRBV18 and TRBJ2-7, with a possible D match to TRBD1 (6 bases). Input material: peripheral blood. In nucleotides, the CDR3 is TGTGCCAGCTCCCAGACCTGGGGGCCCTACGAGCAGTACTTC. The encoded protein is CASSQTWGPYEQYF.